The 24 T cell receptor beta chains listed next were all sequenced from one sample in a study of CD8 T cells in ankylosing spondylitis. Study-level points and caveats: Apparently characteristic of ankylosing spondylitis blood was a TCR beta motif (about 8 highly homologous variants).

These receptors' antigens are unknown. A single record per CDR3 protein comes from TCRdb applying MiXCR to the 5' RACE reads. The sample lists roughly 440,000 distinct CDR3 sequences, more than 15% seen once, with approximately 1% in the top ten. Sequenced: blood, either unsorted or a sorted T cell fraction (not recorded which). The receptors derive from a male donor with ankylosing spondylitis.

The V and J genes are TRBV10-3 and TRBJ1-1, with 7 bases identical to TRBD1. The CDR3 has 11 residues. Trimming cost V 8 bases and J 7 bases; bases outside gene matches: 4. Germline CDR1 and CDR2: ENHRY and SYGVKD. CDR3 loop: CAIRGQYEAFF. The CDR3 region has the DNA TGTGCCATCCGGGGACAGTATGAAGCTTTCTTT.

This clonotype was picked up many times. The chain recombines TRBV12-3 or TRBV12-4 with TRBJ2-1, with D unresolved. Trimming took 6 bases from V and 8 from J, leaving 14 bases between them. The CDR3 covers 13 residues. The CDR3 reads CASSLRGDDEQFF. The CDR3 region has the DNA TGTGCCAGCAGCCTAAGAGGAGATGATGAGCAGTTCTTC.

This clonotype was counted a few times. The CDR3 spells CSARGTEAFF. CDR3 sequence (DNA): TGCAGTGCTAGAGGGACTGAAGCTTTCTTT. The chain carries TRBV20-1 and TRBJ1-1; D remains unclear. The germline V and J ends were trimmed by 1 base and 5 bases, with 2 bases remaining between them. Germline CDR1 and CDR2: DFQATT and SNEGSKA (reference sequence). The CDR3 is made up of 10 amino acids.

V usage is TRBV19 and J usage is TRBJ1-1; unclear D gene. Germline lookup yields CDR1 LNHDA and CDR2 SQIVND (reference sequence). The CDR3 totals 15 residues. The V and J ends lost 4 bases and 2 bases respectively, with 14 bases between them. The CDR3 loop reads CASSTPGRSNTEAFF. The CDR3, as DNA: TGTGCCAGTAGTACCCCTGGGCGATCCAACACTGAAGCTTTCTTT.

This rearrangement joins TRBV7-2 to TRBJ2-7; a weak D match, TRBD2 (5 bases). Germline lookup yields CDR1 SGHTA and CDR2 FQGNSA. The CDR3 totals 14 residues. Trimming took 3 bases from V and 2 from J, leaving 11 bases between them. For the CDR3, the DNA is TGTGCCAGCAGCTTGGGAGAAAGCGCCTACGAGCAGTACTTC. This translates into CASSLGESAYEQYF.

The V and J genes are TRBV20-1 and TRBJ2-7, with 13 nucleotides matching TRBD2. The V gene end was trimmed by 6 bases and the J gene end by 0 bases; junction bases not matched to a gene: 17. The CDR3 sequence is 19 residues long. Germline-derived CDR1 and CDR2 are DFQATT and SNEGSKA (reference sequence). Here the CDR3 reads CSARGLPGLAGPNSYEQYF. For the CDR3, the DNA is TGCAGTGCGCGAGGGCTACCGGGACTAGCGGGACCAAACTCCTACGAGCAGTACTTC.

This chain links TRBV5-6 with TRBJ1-1; 9 positions match TRBD1. Germline assignment: CDR1 SGHDT and CDR2 YYEEEE. V lost 0 bases to trimming and J lost 3 bases; unmatched junction nucleotides: 3. The CDR3 has 15 amino acids. CDR3: CASSLDRGRDTEAFF. The CDR3 DNA reads TGTGCCAGCAGCTTGGACAGGGGGCGCGACACTGAAGCTTTCTTT.

The J gene is TRBJ2-2, the V gene TRBV7-2; D is possibly TRBD1 or TRBD2 (5 bases each). V lost 2 bases, J lost 0 bases, and 7 bases lay in between. Germline CDR1 is SGHTA and CDR2 is FQGNSA. This CDR3 comprises 15 residues. CDR3 nucleotide sequence: TGTGCCAGCAGCTTAAGGGGACCGAACACCGGGGAGCTGTTTTTT. Its protein product is CASSLRGPNTGELFF.

CDR3 nucleotides: TGCAGTGCGACAGCGGGGGTGGGGATAGCCAAAAACATTCAGTACTTC. Its protein is CSATAGVGIAKNIQYF. The chain recombines TRBV20-1 with TRBJ2-4, with 8 bases identical to TRBD2. Germline trimming cut 6 bases from V and 0 bases from J; bases unmatched to any gene: 10. This CDR3 has 16 amino acids. Germline CDR1 reads DFQATT; CDR2 reads SNEGSKA (reference sequence).

This sequence joins TRBV6-1 and TRBJ2-1, with 8 bases matching TRBD1. The CDR3 consists of 17 residues. V was pared by 7 bases and J by 7 bases, with 18 bases of the junction left unmatched. Germline CDR1 reads MNHNS; CDR2 reads SASEGT. As DNA, the CDR3 is TGTGCCAGCACCCCTTCAAGCAGGACAGGGTACCCAAATGAGCAGTTCTTC. Residues: CASTPSSRTGYPNEQFF.

This clonotype was counted at least ten times. The chain employs TRBV5-1 and TRBJ2-3; either TRBD1 or TRBD2 may supply D (6 bases each). The V end lost 0 bases, the J end lost 0 bases, and 20 bases lay between the germline ends. The CDR3 is 19 residues long. In germline, CDR1 is SGHRS, CDR2 YFSETQ. CDR3 DNA sequence: TGCGCCAGCAGCTTGGCCCAACGAGGGGGGCCTCCTAGCACAGATACGCAGTATTTT. It codes for CASSLAQRGGPPSTDTQYF.

In this sample, this clonotype turned up many times. This chain connects TRBV5-1 to TRBJ2-3; D is uncertain. The CDR3 is 12 amino acids. Deletions cut 0 bases from V and 2 bases from J, with 1 base between. The germline V gene has CDR1 SGHRS and CDR2 YFSETQ. The CDR3 nucleotides are TGCGCCAGCAGCTTGGTCACAGATACGCAGTATTTT. As protein: CASSLVTDTQYF.

This clonotype has a count of ten or more. The chain is built from TRBV7-2 and TRBJ2-2; D is undetermined. Germline loops: CDR1 SGHTA, CDR2 FQGNSA. V shed 2 bases and J shed 0 bases, with 7 bases lying between them. This CDR3 spans 15 amino acids. This CDR3 is CASSLRWANTGELFF. CDR3 nucleotides: TGTGCCAGCAGCTTACGTTGGGCGAACACCGGGGAGCTGTTTTTT.

The chain joins TRBV5-1 to TRBJ2-2; D is possibly TRBD1 or TRBD2 (6 bases each). Germline CDR1 reads SGHRS; CDR2 reads YFSETQ. CDR3 size: 15 residues. Trimming left V 1 base short and J 5 bases short, with 12 bases between. DNA for the CDR3: TGCGCCAGCAGCTTGACGGGGGCTACTACCGGGGAGCTGTTTTTT. Protein: CASSLTGATTGELFF. The entire variable domain, with the rest obtained from reference TRBV5-1 and TRBJ2-2, is as follows: KAGVTQTPRYLIKTRGQQVTLSCSPISGHRSVSWYQQTPGQGLQFLFEYFSETQRNKGNFPGRFSGRQFSNSRSEMNVSTLELGDSALYLCASSLTGATTGELFFGEGSRLTVL.

This clonotype was recorded a few times. The chain uses TRBV7-2 and TRBJ2-5, with 8 bases that match TRBD2. This CDR3 is 15 amino acids long. The V segment lost 5 bases and the J segment 3 bases; nucleotides outside the gene matches: 8. Germline CDR1 is SGHTA and CDR2 is FQGNSA. In DNA form, the CDR3 reads TGTGCCAGCAGCCCCTCGGGACTAGATAAAGAGACCCAGTACTTC. Protein product: CASSPSGLDKETQYF.

The genes are TRBV12-3 or TRBV12-4 and TRBJ1-4; D gene uncertain. This CDR3 region has 16 residues. V gave up 1 base and J gave up 3 bases, with 12 bases separating them. CDR3: CASSLGSGVSNEKLFF. The CDR3 coding sequence is TGTGCCAGCAGTTTAGGGAGCGGAGTCTCTAATGAAAAACTGTTTTTT.

This clonotype was picked up a small number of times. This chain uses TRBV28 with TRBJ2-3; 9 bases fit TRBD1. Germline CDR1 and CDR2: MDHEN and SYDVKM. The CDR3 is 17 residues long. V was clipped by 8 bases and J by 2 bases; unmatched bases: 14. Written as DNA, the CDR3 is TGTGCCAGCCGCCCCAACCAAGGGACAGGGCACACAGATACGCAGTATTTT. Residues: CASRPNQGTGHTDTQYF.

The V gene is TRBV2, the J gene TRBJ2-2, with D possibly being TRBD1 or TRBD2 (5 bases each). Germline V lookup: CDR1 SNHLY, CDR2 FYNNEI. CDR3 length: 14 residues. Trimming took off 11 bases at V and 0 bases at J, with 13 bases between the two ends. In nucleotides, the CDR3 is TGTGCCCCGGGGCAGAGTACGAACACCGGGGAGCTGTTTTTT. Encoded protein: CAPGQSTNTGELFF.

This clonotype was found a few times. The chain employs TRBV20-1 and TRBJ2-7, with D perhaps matching TRBD1 (6 bases). The CDR3 loop spans 12 amino acids. Germline values: CDR1 DFQATT, CDR2 SNEGSKA (reference sequence). V shed 5 bases and J shed 6 bases, with 14 bases lying between them. Here the CDR3 reads CSAGRGQLEQYF. CDR3 nucleotide sequence: TGCAGTGCTGGTCGGGGACAACTCGAGCAGTACTTC.

V is TRBV5-5 and J is TRBJ1-2; unclear D gene. The ends were cut back, 0 bases at V and 2 bases at J, with 14 bases in the middle. The CDR3 has 16 residues. CDR1 is SGHKS and CDR2 is YYEKEE in the germline V gene (reference sequence). CDR3 DNA: TGTGCCAGCAGCTTGGCCCCCGGGAAAAAAAACTATGGCTACACCTTC. Encoded protein: CASSLAPGKKNYGYTF.

This clonotype has a handful of counts. The chain uses TRBV21-1 and TRBJ2-7; the table's D call of TRBD1 was not tested on the DNA. TRBV21-1 is an annotated pseudogene. The CDR3 spans 11 residues. The CDR3: CAHGGGHEQYF. In DNA form, the CDR3 reads TGTGCCCATGGAGGGGGTCACGAGCAGTACTTC.

The DNA of the CDR3 is TGCAGCGTTGGACCAGGGGGTTATAGTAGCGAGCAGTACTTC. It translates to CSVGPGGYSSEQYF. The chain employs TRBV29-1 and TRBJ2-7; 7 bases line up with TRBD1. Per the germline V gene, CDR1 is SQVTM and CDR2 is ANQGSEA. The CDR3 is 14 amino acids. J gave up 6 bases and V 4 bases, and 12 bases lay outside the gene matches.

The rearrangement joins TRBV11-1 to TRBJ2-1; 11 bases line up with TRBD1. CDR1 is SGHAT and CDR2 is FQDESV in the germline V gene (reference sequence). Trimming took 5 bases from V and 7 from J; bases not matched to a gene: 4. The length of the CDR3 is 14 residues. CDR3 bases: TGTGCCAGCAGCCCGGGACAGGGGGTGAATGAGCAGTTCTTC. Translation gives CASSPGQGVNEQFF.

Turning to this clonotype: The conserved phenylalanine or tryptophan normally closing the CDR3 is absent here, so this likely arose from a read error. The chain has TRBV18 and TRBJ1-5; D unclear. This CDR3 is 15 amino acids long. Germline CDR1 and CDR2: KGHSH and LQKENI. Trimming took off 2 bases at V and 2 bases at J, with 10 bases between the two ends. The CDR3 DNA follows: TGTGCCAGCTCACCAGTGGCAGGTGGCAATCAGCCCCAGCATGTT. Its translation: CASSPVAGGNQPQHV.